A selection of T cell receptor beta chains follows, all from one sample in a study of identical twins. One entry per CDR3 protein results from TCRdb running MiXCR on the 5' RACE reads. The repertoire holds over 200,000 distinct CDR3 sequences, with approximately 5.9% as singletons. The same data also went into a second study, on T cells expressing NK-cell markers.

Sequenced sample: CD8+ T cells sorted from blood. These TCRs come from a young woman in good health. Each CDR3 is given with its conserved first and last residue. Fields, in order: D gene, V gene, clone size, J gene, CDR3 protein, CDR3 DNA. D genes are given only for firm matches. Where a row states a size, it is once, few, many or the class of an expanded clone; other rows omit it.

-	TRBV6-2/TRBV6-3	few	TRBJ1-1	CASSTSHSYSEAFF	TGTGCCAGCAGTACATCCCACAGTTACTCTGAAGCTTTCTTT
-	TRBV6-2/TRBV6-3	-	TRBJ2-2	CASNWDPDLNTGELFF	TGTGCCAGCAACTGGGACCCGGACTTAAACACCGGGGAGCTGTTTTTT
TRBD2	TRBV27	-	TRBJ2-2	CASSFSGGLLGELFF	TGTGCCAGCAGTTTCTCGGGAGGGCTACTCGGGGAGCTGTTTTTT
-	TRBV12-3/TRBV12-4	-	TRBJ2-7	CASSFIPGEQYF	TGTGCCAGCAGTTTCATTCCCGGCGAGCAGTACTTC
TRBD2	TRBV9	few	TRBJ2-1	CASSVAAGGYSYNEQFF	TGTGCCAGCAGCGTAGCAGCGGGGGGTTACTCCTACAATGAGCAGTTCTTC
TRBD1	TRBV11-2	-	TRBJ2-7	CASSFAQGVYEQYF	TGTGCCAGCAGCTTCGCACAGGGGGTCTACGAGCAGTACTTC
TRBD2	TRBV20-1	few	TRBJ2-7	CSARDAREGYEQYF	TGCAGTGCTAGAGATGCCAGGGAGGGGTACGAGCAGTACTTC
-	TRBV9	few	TRBJ2-1	CASSGSTSSYNEQFF	TGTGCCAGCAGCGGCTCTACGAGCTCCTACAATGAGCAGTTCTTC
TRBD2	TRBV13	few	TRBJ2-1	CASSFPGGGTYNEQFF	TGTGCCAGCAGCTTCCCAGGCGGGGGAACCTACAATGAGCAGTTCTTC
-	TRBV2	many	TRBJ2-5	CASSDMGHGYF	TGTGCCAGCAGTGATATGGGGCACGGATACTTC
TRBD2	TRBV7-8	few	TRBJ2-1	CASSPAGAGEQFF	TGTGCCAGCAGCCCAGCGGGAGCAGGTGAGCAGTTCTTC
-	TRBV10-2	many	TRBJ2-1	CASSGPVNNEQFF	TGCGCCAGCAGTGGACCAGTCAACAATGAGCAGTTCTTC
TRBD1	TRBV11-1	many	TRBJ2-6	CASTRESGTGLFSGANVLTF	TGTGCCAGCACCCGTGAATCCGGGACAGGTTTATTCTCTGGGGCCAACGTCCTGACTTTC
-	TRBV23-1	few	TRBJ2-5	CASIQGRRYQETQYF	TGCGCCAGCATACAGGGGAGGAGGTACCAAGAGACCCAGTACTTC
-	TRBV27	few	TRBJ1-1	CASYPAGNTEAFF	TGTGCCAGCTATCCCGCCGGAAACACTGAAGCTTTCTTT
-	TRBV19	-	TRBJ2-1	CASSISAQDRDGAFF	TGTGCCAGTAGTATATCGGCCCAGGATCGGGACGGAGCGTTCTTC
-	TRBV29-1	many	TRBJ2-1	CSVAWGYNEQFF	TGCAGCGTTGCTTGGGGGTACAATGAGCAGTTCTTC
-	TRBV5-1	many	TRBJ2-1	CASSLANEQFF	TGTGCCAGCAGTTTAGCGAATGAGCAGTTCTTC
TRBD2	TRBV20-1	-	TRBJ2-7	CSARLAGEGDEQYF	TGCAGTGCTAGATTAGCGGGAGAAGGGGACGAGCAGTACTTC
TRBD1	TRBV2	-	TRBJ1-1	CASRGQGMTEAFF	TGTGCCAGTAGAGGACAGGGGATGACTGAAGCTTTCTTT
-	TRBV25-1	few	TRBJ2-7	CASSVSGYEQYF	TGTGCCAGCAGTGTCTCGGGTTACGAGCAGTACTTC
TRBD2	TRBV11-2	many	TRBJ2-3	CASSLSLAGAWLDTQYF	TGTGCCAGCAGCTTGTCATTGGCGGGAGCCTGGCTAGATACGCAGTATTTT
TRBD1	TRBV27	few	TRBJ2-4	CASSLAQGVKGVQYF	TGTGCCAGCAGTTTAGCTCAGGGGGTCAAGGGTGTCCAGTACTTC
-	TRBV27	-	TRBJ1-1	CASSLSIASEAFF	TGTGCCAGCAGTTTATCGATCGCCAGTGAAGCTTTCTTT
-	TRBV12-3/TRBV12-4	few	TRBJ1-2	CASSPIGGGRSGYTF	TGTGCCAGCAGTCCCATAGGGGGAGGTAGAAGTGGCTACACCTTC
-	TRBV5-6	-	TRBJ2-7	CASSFGTHKRYF	TGTGCCAGCAGCTTCGGGACACACAAAAGGTACTTC
-	TRBV7-8	few	TRBJ2-7	CASSLYDRREQYF	TGTGCCAGCAGCTTATATGACAGGCGCGAGCAGTACTTC
-	TRBV9	many	TRBJ2-2	CASSVGGKELFF	TGTGCCAGCAGCGTAGGGGGGAAAGAGCTGTTTTTT
TRBD1	TRBV29-1	few	TRBJ1-5	CSVHYRGGNQPQHF	TGCAGCGTTCATTACAGGGGGGGGAATCAGCCCCAGCATTTT
-	TRBV27	-	TRBJ1-2	CASIYQGIYTF	TGTGCCAGCATCTACCAGGGGATCTACACCTTC
TRBD2	TRBV11-2	few	TRBJ2-7	CASSPGTSGSFEQYF	TGTGCCAGCAGCCCCGGGACTAGCGGGAGTTTCGAGCAGTACTTC
-	TRBV6-5	many	TRBJ2-1	CASNSGYNEQFF	TGTGCCAGCAATAGCGGATACAATGAGCAGTTCTTC
-	TRBV18	-	TRBJ2-7	CASSPRANEQYF	TGTGCCAGCTCACCCCGGGCCAACGAGCAGTACTTC
-	TRBV28	many	TRBJ1-5	CASGKTASNQPQHF	TGTGCCAGCGGGAAGACGGCTAGCAATCAGCCCCAGCATTTT
-	TRBV11-2	-	TRBJ1-4	CASSPGMSGVGNEKLFF	TGTGCCAGCAGCCCCGGGATGTCGGGGGTAGGAAATGAAAAACTGTTTTTT
TRBD2	TRBV29-1	many	TRBJ2-1	CSAPRVAGDGEQFF	TGCAGCGCTCCCCGGGTAGCGGGAGACGGTGAGCAGTTCTTC
-	TRBV9	-	TRBJ2-1	CASSLGAGSDNEQFF	TGTGCCAGCAGCCTAGGGGCGGGATCAGACAATGAGCAGTTCTTC
-	TRBV12-5	few	TRBJ1-2	CASGLGPRQNYGYTF	TGTGCTAGTGGTTTGGGCCCTCGACAGAACTATGGCTACACCTTC
TRBD2	TRBV20-1	few	TRBJ2-7	CSASTSGRAYEQYF	TGCAGTGCCAGCACTAGCGGGAGGGCCTACGAGCAGTACTTC
-	TRBV3-1	few	TRBJ1-2	CASSEYRVHGYTF	TGTGCCAGCAGCGAATACAGGGTCCATGGCTACACCTTC
-	TRBV12-3/TRBV12-4	many	TRBJ1-5	CASSLGWSQPQHF	TGTGCCAGCAGTTTGGGATGGAGTCAGCCCCAGCATTTT
-	TRBV15	-	TRBJ2-1	CATSRASGTKEQFF	TGTGCCACCAGCAGAGCCTCCGGGACAAAAGAGCAGTTCTTC
-	TRBV6-1	-	TRBJ2-7	CASSNSAGGPYEQYF	TGTGCCAGCAGTAATAGCGCGGGTGGTCCCTACGAGCAGTACTTC
-	TRBV4-2	-	TRBJ2-3	CASSQLIERGSDTQYF	TGTGCCAGCAGCCAACTTATCGAGAGGGGGTCAGATACGCAGTATTTT
TRBD1	TRBV2	-	TRBJ1-1	CPVRDREEDEAFF	TGTCCGGTCCGGGACAGGGAGGAGGATGAAGCTTTCTTT